This TCR beta chain was sequenced in a study of spatial heterogeneity in lung cancer. The presence of a unique molecular identifier marked each TCR cDNA molecule. MiXCR was run by TCRdb on the 5' RACE reads, yielding one entry per CDR3 protein. Among about 23,000 distinct CDR3 sequences listed, about 4.5% were seen once. The CDR3 extends over 13 amino acids. Germline loops: CDR1 LNHNV, CDR2 YYDKDF (reference sequence). The V end was cut by 0 bases, the J end by 4 bases, with 4 bases between. Time point indicated: sample taken at primary tumor resection. Unsorted samples of tumor, nontumor lung or frozen PBMC had their whole RNA sequenced. This clonotype was counted at least ten times. The antigen is undetermined. Study results and caveats: Ubiquitous expanded tumor TCRs were observed in blood more at resection than follow-up.

The sequence came from a male donor with early-stage non-small cell lung cancer. The chain uses TRBV15 and TRBJ1-3; D uncertain. Sample: PBMCs, taken at surgery. The CDR3 DNA is TGTGCCACCAGCAGAGATGAGGGAAACACCATATATTTT. Its protein is CATSRDEGNTIYF.